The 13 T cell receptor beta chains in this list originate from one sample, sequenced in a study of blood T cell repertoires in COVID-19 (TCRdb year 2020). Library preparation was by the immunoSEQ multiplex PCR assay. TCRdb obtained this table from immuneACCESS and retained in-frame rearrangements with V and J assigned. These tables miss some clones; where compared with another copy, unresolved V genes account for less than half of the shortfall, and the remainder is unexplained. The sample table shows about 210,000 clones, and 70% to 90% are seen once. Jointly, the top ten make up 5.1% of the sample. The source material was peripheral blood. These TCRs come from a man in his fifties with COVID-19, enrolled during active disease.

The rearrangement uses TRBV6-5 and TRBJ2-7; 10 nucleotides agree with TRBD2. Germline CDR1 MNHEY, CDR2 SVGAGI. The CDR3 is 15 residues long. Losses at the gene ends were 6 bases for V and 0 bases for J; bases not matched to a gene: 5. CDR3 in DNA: TGTGCCAGCAGCAGGACTAGCGGCGCCTCCTACGAGCAGTACTTC. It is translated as CASSRTSGASYEQYF.

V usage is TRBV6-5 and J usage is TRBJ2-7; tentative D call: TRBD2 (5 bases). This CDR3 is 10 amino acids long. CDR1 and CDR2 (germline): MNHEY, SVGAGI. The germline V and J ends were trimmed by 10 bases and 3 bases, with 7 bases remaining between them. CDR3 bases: TGTGCCACCGGGATCTACGAGCAGTACTTC. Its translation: CATGIYEQYF.

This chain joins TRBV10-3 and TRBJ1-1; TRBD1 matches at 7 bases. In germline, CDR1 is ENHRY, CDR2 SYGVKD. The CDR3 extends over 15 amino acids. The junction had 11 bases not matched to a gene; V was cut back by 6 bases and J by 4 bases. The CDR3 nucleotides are TGTGCCATCAGGGGGGGACAGAGAATTGCCACTGAAGCTTTCTTT. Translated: CAIRGGQRIATEAFF.

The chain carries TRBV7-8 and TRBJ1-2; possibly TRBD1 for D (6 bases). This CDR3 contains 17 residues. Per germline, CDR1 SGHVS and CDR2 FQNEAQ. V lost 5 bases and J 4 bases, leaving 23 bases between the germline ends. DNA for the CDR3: TGTGCCAGCAGCCCGGATCAGTACCGGGGGGCTAGCTATGGCTACACCTTC. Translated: CASSPDQYRGASYGYTF.

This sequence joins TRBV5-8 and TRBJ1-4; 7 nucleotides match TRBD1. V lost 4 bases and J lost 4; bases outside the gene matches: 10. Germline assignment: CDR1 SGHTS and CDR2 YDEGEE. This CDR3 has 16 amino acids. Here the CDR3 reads CASSPGAWDSNEKLFF. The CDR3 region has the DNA TGTGCCAGCAGCCCGGGGGCCTGGGACAGTAATGAAAAACTGTTTTTT.

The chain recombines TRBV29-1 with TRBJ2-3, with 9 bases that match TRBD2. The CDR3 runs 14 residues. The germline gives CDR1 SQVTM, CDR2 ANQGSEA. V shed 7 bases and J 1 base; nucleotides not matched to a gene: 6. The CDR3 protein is CSADRGGGTDTQYF. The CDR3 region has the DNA TGCAGCGCTGACCGCGGGGGGGGCACAGATACGCAGTATTTT.

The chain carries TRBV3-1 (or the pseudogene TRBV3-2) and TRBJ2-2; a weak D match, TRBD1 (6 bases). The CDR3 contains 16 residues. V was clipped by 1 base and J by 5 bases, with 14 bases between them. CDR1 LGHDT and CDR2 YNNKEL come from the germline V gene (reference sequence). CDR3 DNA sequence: TGTGCCAGCAGCCAAGGGCAGGGGTTGAAGACCGGGGAGCTGTTTTTT. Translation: CASSQGQGLKTGELFF.

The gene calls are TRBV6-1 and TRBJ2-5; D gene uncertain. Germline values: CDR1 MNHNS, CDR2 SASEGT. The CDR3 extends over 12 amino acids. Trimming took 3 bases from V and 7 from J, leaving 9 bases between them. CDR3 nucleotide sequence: TGTGCCAGCAGTGACAACGCCGGGACCCAGTACTTC. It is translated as CASSDNAGTQYF.

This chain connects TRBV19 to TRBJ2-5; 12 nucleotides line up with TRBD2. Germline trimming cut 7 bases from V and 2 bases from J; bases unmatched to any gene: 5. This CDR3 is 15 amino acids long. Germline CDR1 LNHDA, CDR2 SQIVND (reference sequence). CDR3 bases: TGTGCCAGTAACCCGGGACTAGCGGGTCAAGAGACCCAGTACTTC. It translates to CASNPGLAGQETQYF.

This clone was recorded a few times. The CDR3: CATSDVTVSGANVLTF. CDR3 sequence (DNA): TGTGCCACCAGTGACGTGACAGTCTCTGGGGCCAACGTCCTGACTTTC. This rearrangement joins TRBV24-1 to TRBJ2-6, with D possibly being TRBD1 (5 bases). The V end was cut by 4 bases, the J end by 0 bases, with 9 bases between. Germline loops: CDR1 KGHDR, CDR2 SFDVKD. The CDR3 runs 16 residues.

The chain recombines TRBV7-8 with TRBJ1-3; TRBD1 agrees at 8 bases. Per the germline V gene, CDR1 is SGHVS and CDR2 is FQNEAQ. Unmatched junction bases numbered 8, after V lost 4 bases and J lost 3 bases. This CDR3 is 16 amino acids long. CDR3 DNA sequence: TGTGCCAGCAGCTCCCTGGGCAGGGGGCTTGGAAACACCATATATTTT. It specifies CASSSLGRGLGNTIYF.

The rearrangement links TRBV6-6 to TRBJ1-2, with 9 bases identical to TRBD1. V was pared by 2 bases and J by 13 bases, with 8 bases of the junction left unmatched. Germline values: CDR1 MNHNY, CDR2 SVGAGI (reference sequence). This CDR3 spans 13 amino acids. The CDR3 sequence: CASSYDRGRAGTF. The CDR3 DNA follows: TGTGCCAGCAGTTACGACAGGGGGAGAGCTGGCACCTTC.

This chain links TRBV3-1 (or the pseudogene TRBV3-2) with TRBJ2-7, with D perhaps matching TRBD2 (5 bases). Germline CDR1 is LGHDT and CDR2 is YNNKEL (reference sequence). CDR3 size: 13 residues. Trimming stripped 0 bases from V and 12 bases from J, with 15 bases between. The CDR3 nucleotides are TGTGCCAGCAGCCAAGATCTAGGGAGTTTAGGGTACTTC. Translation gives CASSQDLGSLGYF.